The entry below describes one T cell receptor beta chain. Trimming stripped 8 bases from V and 7 bases from J, with 22 bases between. CDR3 length: 15 residues. From germline, CDR1 is SGHTA and CDR2 FQGNSA. The data are from a study of blood T cell repertoires in COVID-19. The overall study: COVID-19 samples, acute and convalescent, were from the United States, Italy and Spain.

The study recruited people aged about 18 to 95 years across 24 US areas. Cohorts were assigned according to the clinical history that participants reported. Using immunoSEQ multiplex PCR, the repertoire was profiled, and TCRdb retains in-frame clones only, with some absent. The sample carries approximately 170,000 clones, around 83% recorded once. The chain employs TRBV7-2 and TRBJ2-3; D is perhaps TRBD2 (7 bases). Input material: PBMCs or T cells enriched from blood (not recorded which). This clonotype was sampled from a woman between 50 and 59 years old in a cohort exposed to, infected with or recovered from COVID-19 (not recorded which). In DNA, the CDR3 is TGTGCCAGCCTCCCGCTGGGGGGGCCACTTAATACGCAGTATTTT. Protein: CASLPLGGPLNTQYF.